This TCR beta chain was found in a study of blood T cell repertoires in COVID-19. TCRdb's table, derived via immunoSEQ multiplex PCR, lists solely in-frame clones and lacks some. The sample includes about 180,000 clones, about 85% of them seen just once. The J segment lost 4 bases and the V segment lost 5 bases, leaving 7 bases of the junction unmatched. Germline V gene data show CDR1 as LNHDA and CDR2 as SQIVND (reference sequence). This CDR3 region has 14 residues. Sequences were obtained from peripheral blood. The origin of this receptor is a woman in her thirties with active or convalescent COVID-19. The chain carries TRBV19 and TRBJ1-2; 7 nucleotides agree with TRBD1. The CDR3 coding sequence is TGTGCCAGTAGTCGCGACAGGGCAAGCTATGGCTACACCTTC. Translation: CASSRDRASYGYTF.